The 28 T cell receptor beta chains in this list originate from one sample, sequenced in a study of T cells after posttransplantation cyclophosphamide. Cyclophosphamide on days +3 and +4 followed busulfan-fludarabine conditioning and a marrow graft. Only in-frame clones appear in the TCRdb table, and some are missing; sequencing was by immunoSEQ multiplex PCR. The data hold tens of thousands of clones, with roughly 78% observed a single time. The material was CD4+ T cells sorted from blood, obtained 1903 days after a stem cell transplant with posttransplant cyclophosphamide. Receptors originate from a female patient in her thirties or forties who received an allogeneic stem cell transplant from a related donor, was CMV-positive, and had no GVHD. Some of these T cells may belong to the graft donor.

This clone appeared once. The rearrangement joins TRBV5-1 to TRBJ2-1; TRBD1 aligns across 7 bases. CDR1 SGHRS and CDR2 YFSETQ come from the germline V gene. The CDR3 is 14 amino acids. J was trimmed by 0 bases and V by 7 bases; bases with no gene match: 4. The CDR3 DNA sequence: TGCGCCAGCTCGCAGGGGGACTCCTACAATGAGCAGTTCTTC. Its translation is CASSQGDSYNEQFF.

This chain joins TRBV7-8 and TRBJ1-5, with D perhaps matching TRBD1 (5 bases). Germline assignment: CDR1 SGHVS and CDR2 FQNEAQ. Trimming removed 5 bases from V and 5 bases from J, with 16 bases in between. The CDR3 covers 15 residues. The CDR3 sequence: CASSLSTVNHQPQHF. In DNA, the CDR3 is TGTGCCAGCAGCCTGTCGACAGTTAATCATCAGCCCCAGCATTTT. The full variable domain, in which reference TRBV7-8 and TRBJ1-5 provide the parts outside the CDR3, is GAGVSQSPRYKVAKRGQDVALRCDPISGHVSLFWYQQALGQGPEFLTYFQNEAQLDKSGLPSDRFFAERPEGSVSTLKIQRTQQEDSAVYLCASSLSTVNHQPQHFGDGTRLSIL.

The gene calls are TRBV10-3 and TRBJ1-2, with D tentatively TRBD1 (5 bases). Trimming removed 8 bases from V and 7 bases from J, with 17 bases in between. The CDR3 runs to 13 residues. Germline loops: CDR1 ENHRY, CDR2 SYGVKD. The CDR3 sequence is CAIGGGTEVGYTF. The CDR3 DNA reads as TGTGCCATCGGGGGGGGTACGGAAGTTGGCTACACCTTC.

V is TRBV19 and J is TRBJ1-2; TRBD1 is a possible D gene (6 bases). The V end lost 5 bases, the J end lost 3 bases, and 13 bases lay between the germline ends. The germline V gene has CDR1 LNHDA and CDR2 SQIVND (reference sequence). CDR3 length: 14 amino acids. DNA for the CDR3: TGTGCCAGTAGTGCAACCGGACAGCACTATGGCTACACCTTC. As protein: CASSATGQHYGYTF.

The genes are TRBV5-1 and TRBJ2-3; 8 bases map to TRBD2. Germline loops: CDR1 SGHRS, CDR2 YFSETQ. V trimming: 3 bases; J trimming: 2 bases; junction bases outside the gene matches: 8. There are 16 residues in the CDR3. The CDR3 sequence: CASSSKPAGDTDTQYF. The DNA of the CDR3 is TGCGCCAGCAGCTCCAAGCCAGCGGGGGACACAGATACGCAGTATTTT.

The genes are TRBV6-5 and TRBJ1-6; D gene ambiguous. Germline V gene data show CDR1 as MNHEY and CDR2 as SVGAGI. This CDR3 is built from 14 residues. Trimming took 4 bases from V and 2 from J, leaving 6 bases between them. CDR3 bases: TGTGCCAGCAGTTCCGGGACCTATAATTCACCCCTCCACTTT. Encoded protein: CASSSGTYNSPLHF.

The J gene is TRBJ1-6, the V gene TRBV13, with D maybe TRBD1 (5 bases). Germline CDR1 reads PRHDT; CDR2 reads FYEKMQ (reference sequence). This CDR3 has 16 residues. Trimming cost V 3 bases and J 7 bases, with 16 bases left between them. CDR3 amino acids: CASSLYSAGRNSPLHF. CDR3 nucleotide sequence: TGTGCCAGCAGCTTGTATTCAGCAGGGCGGAATTCACCCCTCCACTTT.

J is TRBJ2-3 and V is TRBV15; D ambiguous. The germline V and J ends were trimmed by 6 bases and 6 bases, with 10 bases remaining between them. The CDR3 is 12 residues long. CDR1 and CDR2 (germline): LNHNV, YYDKDF (reference sequence). The CDR3 reads CATSAVRDTQYF. The CDR3 DNA follows: TGTGCCACCAGTGCGGTTCGCGATACGCAGTATTTT.

This chain connects TRBV28 to TRBJ1-6; a weak D match, TRBD1 (5 bases). This CDR3 region has 16 residues. The V gene lost 4 bases and the J gene lost 2 bases, with 12 bases spanning the gap. Germline V gene data show CDR1 as MDHEN and CDR2 as SYDVKM. The DNA for the CDR3 is TGTGCCAGCAGTTCCCCAGGGTTCCCCTATAATTCACCCCTCCACTTT. Its protein is CASSSPGFPYNSPLHF.

The chain couples TRBV19 to TRBJ1-1; D gene ambiguous. Deletions cut 11 bases from V and 3 bases from J, with 13 bases between. The CDR3 has 12 residues. Germline CDR1 is LNHDA and CDR2 is SQIVND (reference sequence). The chain's CDR3 is CASLKGDTEAFF. Here the CDR3 DNA reads TGTGCCTCCTTAAAAGGAGACACTGAAGCTTTCTTT.

The J gene is TRBJ1-4, the V gene TRBV27; 9 bases align to TRBD1. After removal of 5 bases from V and 8 bases from J, the junction contained 12 bases not matched to a gene. From germline, CDR1 is MNHEY and CDR2 SMNVEV (reference sequence). This CDR3 has 16 residues. CDR3 loop: CASSRKPGQGLEKLFF. The DNA of the CDR3 is TGTGCCAGCAGTCGAAAACCGGGACAGGGTTTAGAAAAACTGTTTTTT.

As DNA, the CDR3 is TGTGCCAGCAGTGAATCTCGGGGAAGCACAGATACGCAGTATTTT. Translated, it gives CASSESRGSTDTQYF. This chain connects TRBV25-1 to TRBJ2-3, with D possibly being TRBD2 (5 bases). This CDR3 is built from 15 residues. The germline CDR1 and CDR2 sequences are MGHDK and SYGVNS. Trimming took off 1 base at V and 0 bases at J, with 8 bases between the two ends.

V and J are TRBV2 and TRBJ2-5, with a tentative D call TRBD2 (5 bases). Trimming left V 7 bases short and J 1 base short, with 16 bases between. Germline CDR1 reads SNHLY; CDR2 reads FYNNEI. The length of the CDR3 is 15 residues. The CDR3 coding sequence is TGTGCCAGCAACCCACAGCCTAGCCCCCAAGAGACCCAGTACTTC. This encodes CASNPQPSPQETQYF.

The chain combines TRBV9 with TRBJ1-1, with TRBD1 matching over 9 bases. Trimming took 4 bases from V and 4 from J; bases not matched to a gene: 2. Germline V lookup: CDR1 SGDLS, CDR2 YYNGEE. The CDR3 totals 13 residues. The CDR3 bases are TGTGCCAGCAGCCAGACAGGGGGCACTGAAGCTTTCTTT. It codes for CASSQTGGTEAFF. Using reference TRBV9 and TRBJ1-1 for the parts outside the CDR3, the full variable domain is DSGVTQTPKHLITATGQRVTLRCSPRSGDLSVYWYQQSLDQGLQFLIQYYNGEERAKGNILERFSAQQFPDLHSELNLSSLELGDSALYFCASSQTGGTEAFFGQGTRLTVV.

V and J are TRBV4-1 and TRBJ2-1, with TRBD2 matching over 9 bases. This CDR3 comprises 16 residues. CDR1 is MGHRA and CDR2 is YSYEKL in the germline V gene. V gave up 4 bases and J gave up 2 bases; unmatched junction bases: 6. The CDR3 here is CASSPLGTSPYNEQFF. The CDR3 DNA reads TGCGCCAGCAGCCCCCTGGGGACTAGCCCCTACAATGAGCAGTTCTTC.

This sequence joins TRBV10-3 and TRBJ1-5, with unresolved D. Trimming cost V 0 bases and J 0 bases, with 12 bases left between them. The germline V gene encodes CDR1 ENHRY and CDR2 SYGVKD. This CDR3 region has 17 residues. As DNA, the CDR3 is TGTGCCATCAGTGAGTCGATTGGAGGGCATAGCAATCAGCCCCAGCATTTT. Amino acid sequence: CAISESIGGHSNQPQHF.

The V call is TRBV6-6, the J call TRBJ1-1; no reliable D call. V was cut by 5 bases and J by 11 bases, with 18 bases left in between. The CDR3 has 13 amino acids. Germline CDR1 is MNHNY and CDR2 is SVGAGI (reference sequence). The CDR3 coding sequence is TGTGCCAGCAGTCAACCGGGAGTTGATAAGGCTTTCTTT. It specifies CASSQPGVDKAFF.

The rearrangement joins TRBV5-4 to TRBJ2-7, with 9 bases aligning to TRBD1. The CDR3 totals 15 residues. V gave up 4 bases and J gave up 1 base; unmatched junction bases: 6. Germline-derived CDR1 and CDR2 are SGHNT and YYREEE (reference sequence). CDR3 coding DNA: TGTGCCAGCAGCCCGCGACAGGGGGTTTCCTACGAGCAGTACTTC. Protein product: CASSPRQGVSYEQYF.

This clone was picked up one time. The rearrangement links TRBV6-5 to TRBJ1-5; D gene ambiguous. Looked up from germline, CDR1 is MNHEY and CDR2 is SVGAGI. Between the trimmed V and J ends, which lost 0 bases and 1 base, there was a span of 4 bases. The CDR3 is 14 residues long. The CDR3 DNA follows: TGTGCCAGCAGTTACTCGAGCAGCAATCAGCCCCAGCATTTT. It translates to CASSYSSSNQPQHF.

The rearrangement links TRBV7-9 to TRBJ2-5; 7 bases align to TRBD1. Germline lookup yields CDR1 SEHNR and CDR2 FQNEAQ (reference sequence). This CDR3 contains 16 residues. J was trimmed by 0 bases and V by 5 bases; bases with no gene match: 9. DNA for the CDR3: TGTGCCAGCAGCCCCGGACAGGTAGAGGACCAAGAGACCCAGTACTTC. This gives the protein CASSPGQVEDQETQYF.

The chain carries TRBV5-1 and TRBJ1-4; maybe TRBD1 (5 bases). Germline V lookup: CDR1 SGHRS, CDR2 YFSETQ. Trimming shortened V by 4 bases and J by 8 bases, and 12 bases separated the two germline ends. CDR3 length: 13 residues. The CDR3 coding sequence is TGCGCCAGCAGCCCCTGGGGCCTAGAAAAACTGTTTTTT. It is translated as CASSPWGLEKLFF.

Points on this clone: Other DNA sequences from this sample encode an identical CDR3 as well. V gene TRBV9 combines with J gene TRBJ2-3; TRBD2 matches 7 bases. The germline gives CDR1 SGDLS, CDR2 YYNGEE. This CDR3 spans 16 amino acids. J lost 2 bases, V lost 0 bases, and 6 bases had no gene match. CDR3 nucleotides: TGTGCCAGCAGCGTAGTTGCGGGGGAACCCACAGATACGCAGTATTTT. Translation gives CASSVVAGEPTDTQYF.

The CDR3 coding sequence is TGTGCCAGCAGCTTAACTATGGCGATTGTACAGGGGGCGTTTAGCAATCAGCCCCAGCATTTT. Its protein product is CASSLTMAIVQGAFSNQPQHF. This chain uses TRBV7-8 with TRBJ1-5; TRBD1 agrees at 9 bases. The V gene's germline CDR1 is SGHVS and CDR2 FQNEAQ. The CDR3 covers 21 residues. Germline trimming cut 2 bases from V and 0 bases from J; bases unmatched to any gene: 17.

This sequence joins TRBV5-1 and TRBJ1-1; 8 bases align to TRBD1. V was pared by 0 bases and J by 10 bases, with 8 bases of the junction left unmatched. The germline V gene has CDR1 SGHRS and CDR2 YFSETQ. This CDR3 spans 14 amino acids. CDR3 nucleotides: TGCGCCAGCAGCTTGGCCAGGGGGCGCGAGGCAGCTTTCTTT. The encoded protein is CASSLARGREAAFF.

The chain couples TRBV23-1 to TRBJ2-1; a possible D gene is TRBD1 (5 bases). TRBV23-1 belongs to the ORF category, with a function that is uncertain. The CDR3 has 13 amino acids. The V gene lost 6 bases and the J gene lost 7 bases, with 13 bases spanning the gap. CDR3 residues: CASSPSPGNEQFF. The CDR3 DNA reads as TGCGCCAGCAGCCCCAGTCCAGGGAATGAGCAGTTCTTC.

This clone turned up a few times. The chain links TRBV5-1 to TRBJ2-2, with TRBD1 as a possible D gene (5 bases). Trimming took off 3 bases at V and 5 bases at J, with 14 bases between the two ends. Germline V gene sequence: CDR1 SGHRS, CDR2 YFSETQ. This CDR3 has 15 residues. DNA for the CDR3: TGCGCCAGCAGCTGGGGCCGCACCTGGACCGGGGAGCTGTTTTTT. Amino acid sequence: CASSWGRTWTGELFF.

This rearrangement joins TRBV19 to TRBJ1-3, with D perhaps matching TRBD1 (6 bases). Germline V gene data show CDR1 as LNHDA and CDR2 as SQIVND (reference sequence). CDR3 length equals 14 residues. V lost 6 bases to trimming and J lost 4 bases, with 13 bases between them. The CDR3: CASRLQGDGNTIYF. The CDR3 nucleotides are TGTGCCAGTAGACTACAGGGAGACGGAAACACCATATATTTT.

The chain recombines TRBV7-2 with TRBJ1-1, with D maybe TRBD1 (5 bases). V lost 3 bases to trimming and J lost 11 bases, with 22 bases between them. The length of the CDR3 is 15 residues. Germline V gene sequence: CDR1 SGHTA, CDR2 FQGNSA. The CDR3 here is CASSFLLTDGGRAFF. CDR3 DNA: TGTGCCAGCAGCTTCCTCCTCACCGACGGGGGACGGGCTTTCTTT.